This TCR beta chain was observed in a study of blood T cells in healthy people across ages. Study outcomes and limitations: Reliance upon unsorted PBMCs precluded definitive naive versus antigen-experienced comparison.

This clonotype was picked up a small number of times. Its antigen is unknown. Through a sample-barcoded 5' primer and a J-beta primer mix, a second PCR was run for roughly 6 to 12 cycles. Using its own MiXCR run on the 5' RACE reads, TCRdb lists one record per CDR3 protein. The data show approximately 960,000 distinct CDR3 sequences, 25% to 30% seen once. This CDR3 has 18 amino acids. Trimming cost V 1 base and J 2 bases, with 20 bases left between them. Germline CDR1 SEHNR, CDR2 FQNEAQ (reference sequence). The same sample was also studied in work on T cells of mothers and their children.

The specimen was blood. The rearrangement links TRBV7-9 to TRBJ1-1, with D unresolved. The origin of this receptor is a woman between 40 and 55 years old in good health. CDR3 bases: TGTGCCAGCAGCTTAGGCCCCCCCCAGTTAGGGCTAAACACTGAAGCTTTCTTT. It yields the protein CASSLGPPQLGLNTEAFF.